Following are 5 T cell receptor beta chains from one sample sequenced in a study of identical twins. TCRdb processed the 5' RACE reads anew with MiXCR; each CDR3 protein has one entry. This sample has about 520,000 distinct CDR3 sequences, with under 25% found just once. The sample was also linked to a second study, of T cells expressing NK-cell markers.

Sample: CD4+ T cells sorted from blood. The source of these receptors is a woman between 18 and 29 years old in good health.

The chain has TRBV3-1 and TRBJ1-6; 8 bases fit TRBD1. The junction had 9 bases not matched to a gene; V was cut back by 0 bases and J by 11 bases. CDR3 length: 16 amino acids. Looked up from germline, CDR1 is LGHDT and CDR2 is YNNKEL (reference sequence). Here the CDR3 reads CASSQDIRQGATPLHF. CDR3 nucleotide sequence: TGTGCCAGCAGCCAAGATATACGGCAGGGGGCCACACCCCTCCACTTT.

This clonotype was observed a handful of times. This chain connects TRBV5-1 to TRBJ2-7; D is ambiguous. V lost 0 bases and J 7 bases, leaving 11 bases between the germline ends. Germline loops: CDR1 SGHRS, CDR2 YFSETQ. The CDR3 is made up of 13 amino acids. The CDR3, as DNA: TGCGCCAGCAGCTTGGTGTCGGAAAAAGAGCAGTACTTC. The encoded protein is CASSLVSEKEQYF.

This clonotype has only a few counts. The rearrangement uses TRBV7-9 and TRBJ2-6, with a possible D match to TRBD1 (6 bases). From germline, CDR1 is SEHNR and CDR2 FQNEAQ (reference sequence). The CDR3 is made up of 15 amino acids. V lost 8 bases to trimming and J lost 0 bases, with 11 bases between them. The CDR3 bases are TGTGCCAGCGGGACATGGATCTCTGGGGCCAACGTCCTGACTTTC. The encoded protein is CASGTWISGANVLTF.

The chain combines TRBV9 with TRBJ1-6; D gene unclear. Germline-derived CDR1 and CDR2 are SGDLS and YYNGEE. V shed 3 bases and J shed 6 bases, with 10 bases lying between them. CDR3 size: 14 residues. The CDR3 DNA is TGTGCCAGCAGCGACCCGGAGGTTAATTCACCCCTCCACTTT. It encodes CASSDPEVNSPLHF.

The chain employs TRBV29-1 and TRBJ1-1; 8 nucleotides match TRBD1. The V and J ends lost 4 bases and 5 bases, in that order; junction bases with no gene match: 9. The CDR3 covers 14 residues. Germline assignment: CDR1 SQVTM and CDR2 ANQGSEA. As DNA, the CDR3 is TGCAGCGTTGCCGGACAGGGCGGAGGGACTGAAGCTTTCTTT. Translation: CSVAGQGGGTEAFF.